Each of the 23 T cell receptor beta chains below was sequenced from the same sample in a study of cytomegalovirus exposure and HLA in healthy donors. PCR used 60 Vbeta primers and 13 Jbeta primers. The method was immunoSEQ multiplex PCR; TCRdb's version includes in-frame clones alone and lacks a portion of them. The data contain under 200,000 clones, around 68% of them singletons. The sample taken for sequencing was PBMCs. These receptors originate from a man in his forties or fifties in good health and CMV-seronegative.

This chain uses TRBV5-1 with TRBJ2-7, with D maybe TRBD1 (6 bases). Germline V CDR1 and CDR2: SGHRS, YFSETQ. The CDR3 length is 14 residues. The germline V and J ends were trimmed by 3 bases and 0 bases, with 10 bases remaining between them. The CDR3 sequence: CASSYQDSSYEQYF. DNA of the CDR3: TGCGCCAGCAGCTACCAGGACAGCTCCTACGAGCAGTACTTC.

The chain joins TRBV28 to TRBJ2-1; 12 nucleotides match TRBD2. V gave up 6 bases and J gave up 6 bases; unmatched junction bases: 3. The CDR3 has 14 residues. Germline CDR1 is MDHEN and CDR2 is SYDVKM. In nucleotides, the CDR3 is TGTGCCAGCAGCCCACTAGCGGGGGGCAATGAGCAGTTCTTC. Translation gives CASSPLAGGNEQFF.

V gene TRBV5-4 combines with J gene TRBJ2-1, with D possibly matching TRBD1 (6 bases). V lost 0 bases and J lost 6, with 13 bases in between. CDR1 is SGHNT, CDR2 YYREEE, per germline (reference sequence). The CDR3 covers 15 residues. CDR3 amino acids: CASSLGGLGANEQFF. The CDR3 DNA reads as TGTGCCAGCAGCTTGGGGGGTCTGGGGGCCAATGAGCAGTTCTTC.

CDR3 region: CASSIDRGVTEAFF. The DNA of the CDR3 is TGTGCCAGTAGTATAGATCGGGGGGTCACTGAAGCTTTCTTT. The rearrangement joins TRBV19 to TRBJ1-1; maybe TRBD1 (5 bases). This CDR3 has 14 residues. Germline CDR1 reads LNHDA; CDR2 reads SQIVND (reference sequence). V dropped 0 bases and J dropped 4 bases, with 9 bases sitting between them.

The chain carries TRBV10-2 and TRBJ2-7, with D possibly matching TRBD2 (5 bases). Looked up from germline, CDR1 is WSHSY and CDR2 is SAAADI. V was shortened by 2 bases and J by 2 bases, with 10 bases between the two germline ends. This CDR3 is 14 amino acids long. This chain's CDR3 is CASSEPGNPYEQYF. CDR3 nucleotide sequence: TGCGCCAGCAGTGAGCCCGGGAATCCCTACGAGCAGTACTTC.

The V call is TRBV5-4, the J call TRBJ1-2; 12 bases agree with TRBD1. CDR3 length equals 15 residues. With V trimmed by 4 bases and J by 4 bases, 5 bases remained unmatched. Germline loops: CDR1 SGHNT, CDR2 YYREEE (reference sequence). Written as DNA, the CDR3 is TGTGCCAGCAGCCCGGGACAGGGGGCTGTCTATGGCTACACCTTC. Translation gives CASSPGQGAVYGYTF. Drawing the rest from reference TRBV5-4 and TRBJ1-2, the complete variable domain is ETGVTQSPTHLIKTRGQQVTLRCSSQSGHNTVSWYQQALGQGPQFIFQYYREEENGRGNFPPRFSGLQFPNYSSELNVNALELDDSALYLCASSPGQGAVYGYTFGSGTRLTVV.

The chain links TRBV14 to TRBJ2-1; 15 nucleotides align to TRBD2. The V gene's germline CDR1 is SGHDN and CDR2 FVKESK. Trimming at V came to 3 bases and at J to 8 bases, leaving 14 bases not matched to a gene. The CDR3 has 19 amino acids. As DNA, the CDR3 is TGTGCCAGCAGCCATCTCCTTACCGGGACTAGCGGGGGGAGAGATGAGCAGTTCTTC. Translated, it gives CASSHLLTGTSGGRDEQFF.

Only one count was recorded for this clone. CDR3 residues: CASSSGGQSTYNEQFF. The CDR3 DNA reads as TGTGCCAGCAGCTCGGGGGGTCAGTCTACCTACAATGAGCAGTTCTTC. The chain couples TRBV5-4 to TRBJ2-1; 7 positions agree with TRBD2. This CDR3 is 16 amino acids long. Per germline, CDR1 SGHNT and CDR2 YYREEE (reference sequence). The V segment lost 3 bases and the J segment 2 bases; nucleotides outside the gene matches: 8.

The gene calls are TRBV6-6 and TRBJ2-7; D may be TRBD1 (6 bases). Trimming shortened V by 7 bases and J by 2 bases, and 12 bases separated the two germline ends. This CDR3 region has 13 residues. Looked up from germline, CDR1 is MNHNY and CDR2 is SVGAGI (reference sequence). This CDR3 reads CASKVTGAYEQYF. In DNA form, the CDR3 reads TGTGCCAGCAAGGTGACAGGAGCCTACGAGCAGTACTTC.

The chain carries TRBV19 and TRBJ1-2; D not certain. This CDR3 has 13 residues. V shed 5 bases and J shed 2 bases, with 9 bases lying between them. Germline lookup yields CDR1 LNHDA and CDR2 SQIVND (reference sequence). In DNA form, the CDR3 reads TGTGCCAGTAGTCCAGTTACGAACTATGGCTACACCTTC. Translation gives CASSPVTNYGYTF.

The rearrangement links TRBV18 to TRBJ2-3; 9 bases are shared with TRBD2. CDR1 KGHSH and CDR2 LQKENI come from the germline V gene. V dropped 2 bases and J dropped 2; count of bases not matched to a gene: 5. This CDR3 comprises 16 residues. This CDR3 is CASSPSLAGITDTQYF. DNA for the CDR3: TGTGCCAGCTCACCATCTCTAGCGGGGATCACAGATACGCAGTATTTT.

This rearrangement joins TRBV15 to TRBJ1-1; 7 nucleotides agree with TRBD1. This CDR3 spans 13 amino acids. In germline, CDR1 is LNHNV, CDR2 YYDKDF (reference sequence). V was pared by 5 bases and J by 8 bases, with 8 bases of the junction left unmatched. CDR3 DNA: TGTGCCACCAGCCTCCGACAGGGCTTAGAAGCTTTCTTT. Protein: CATSLRQGLEAFF. The full variable domain, rest sourced from reference TRBV15 and TRBJ1-1, is DAMVIQNPRYQVTQFGKPVTLSCSQTLNHNVMYWYQQKSSQAPKLLFHYYDKDFNNEADTPDNFQSRRPNTSFCFLDIRSPGLGDTAMYLCATSLRQGLEAFFGQGTRLTVV.

A few counts support this clone. The V and J genes are TRBV6-5 and TRBJ1-1; 8 nucleotides align to TRBD1. The CDR3 consists of 15 residues. Trimming at V came to 5 bases and at J to 5 bases, leaving 10 bases not matched to a gene. The germline V gene has CDR1 MNHEY and CDR2 SVGAGI. The CDR3 is CASSPGQGRGTEAFF. The CDR3 coding sequence is TGTGCCAGCAGTCCCGGACAGGGAAGAGGGACTGAAGCTTTCTTT.

The chain is built from TRBV5-1 and TRBJ2-3; 7 bases are a match to TRBD1. The J segment lost 0 bases and the V segment lost 2 bases, leaving 3 bases of the junction unmatched. The CDR3 runs to 15 residues. Germline V lookup: CDR1 SGHRS, CDR2 YFSETQ. CDR3 residues: CASSFDRDSTDTQYF. The CDR3 nucleotides read TGCGCCAGCAGCTTTGACAGGGACAGCACAGATACGCAGTATTTT.

The V gene is TRBV4-1, the J gene TRBJ2-2; weak D call: TRBD1 (6 bases). Trimming removed 0 bases from V and 7 bases from J, with 21 bases in between. This CDR3 spans 18 amino acids. Germline V CDR1 and CDR2: MGHRA, YSYEKL. Here the CDR3 DNA reads TGCGCCAGCAGCCAAGAAACTAACAGGGTCCGGGGAAGCGGGGAGCTGTTTTTT. It translates to CASSQETNRVRGSGELFF.

The rearrangement uses TRBV19 and TRBJ2-6, with 9 bases lining up with TRBD1. Germline V CDR1 and CDR2: LNHDA, SQIVND (reference sequence). The CDR3 extends over 19 amino acids. V shed 5 bases and J 0 bases; nucleotides not matched to a gene: 11. The CDR3 DNA follows: TGTGCCAGTAGTCCGATGTACGGGACAGGGACCTCTGGGGCCAACGTCCTGACTTTC. As protein: CASSPMYGTGTSGANVLTF.

V usage is TRBV7-2 and J usage is TRBJ2-1; 9 bases align to TRBD2. The germline V gene has CDR1 SGHTA and CDR2 FQGNSA. V lost 1 base and J lost 0; bases outside the gene matches: 4. The CDR3 sequence is 17 residues long. This chain's CDR3 is CASSLDGSGGSYNEQFF. The DNA for the CDR3 is TGTGCCAGCAGCTTAGACGGTAGCGGGGGCTCCTACAATGAGCAGTTCTTC.

This clone was seen a handful of times. V is TRBV7-4 and J is TRBJ1-3; 9 nucleotides agree with TRBD1. Trimming removed 5 bases from V and 1 base from J; junction bases left unmatched: 6. CDR1 is SGHVT and CDR2 is SQSDAQ in the germline V gene. The CDR3 runs to 16 residues. In DNA form, the CDR3 reads TGTGCCAGCAGCACCTACAGGGGGCGATCTGGAAACACCATATATTTT. Protein product: CASSTYRGRSGNTIYF.

The CDR3 is CASSDAGTGGEKLFF. The CDR3 bases are TGCGCCAGCAGTGACGCCGGGACAGGGGGCGAAAAACTGTTTTTT. The chain carries TRBV10-2 and TRBJ1-4; 12 bases are a match to TRBD1. The CDR3 consists of 15 residues. V lost 3 bases to trimming and J lost 8 bases; unmatched junction nucleotides: 4. Germline values: CDR1 WSHSY, CDR2 SAAADI.

The sample holds a few counts of this clone. V usage is TRBV7-3 and J usage is TRBJ2-7, with TRBD1 matching 9 bases. Trimming removed 3 bases from V and 5 bases from J; junction bases left unmatched: 14. This CDR3 is built from 17 residues. Germline CDR1 and CDR2: SGHTA and FQGTGA. DNA of the CDR3: TGTGCCAGCAGCTTCAGCCGCGACAGGGGGAAAATCAACGAGCAGTACTTC. It is translated as CASSFSRDRGKINEQYF.

The chain combines TRBV14 with TRBJ2-3; possible D gene TRBD1, 5 bases. Germline V lookup: CDR1 SGHDN, CDR2 FVKESK. This CDR3 has 16 amino acids. V was trimmed by 0 bases and J by 1 base, leaving 11 bases between them. CDR3 sequence reads: CASSQDFQGGTDTQYF. The CDR3 nucleotides read TGTGCCAGCAGCCAAGATTTCCAGGGCGGCACAGATACGCAGTATTTT.

For the CDR3, the DNA is TGTGCCAGCAGCTTAGTTGAAAGCGGGGTGGGCGATACGCAGTATTTT. It yields the protein CASSLVESGVGDTQYF. This chain connects TRBV7-8 to TRBJ2-3; TRBD2 matches at 7 bases. J was trimmed by 6 bases and V by 1 base; bases with no gene match: 10. CDR3 length: 16 amino acids. The germline V gene has CDR1 SGHVS and CDR2 FQNEAQ. The full variable domain, with the rest looked up from reference TRBV7-8 and TRBJ2-3, is GAGVSQSPRYKVAKRGQDVALRCDPISGHVSLFWYQQALGQGPEFLTYFQNEAQLDKSGLPSDRFFAERPEGSVSTLKIQRTQQEDSAVYLCASSLVESGVGDTQYFGPGTRLTVL.

The chain recombines TRBV11-3 with TRBJ2-1; TRBD2 matches 11 bases. Germline V lookup: CDR1 SGHNT, CDR2 YENEEA. The CDR3 contains 15 residues. Losses at the gene ends were 5 bases for V and 6 bases for J; bases not matched to a gene: 6. The CDR3 coding sequence is TGTGCCAGCAGCCTGGGACTAGCGGAGGGCAATGAGCAGTTCTTC. This translates into CASSLGLAEGNEQFF.